These 25 T cell receptor beta chains share one sample of origin, sequenced in a study of human thymus T cells. Obtained as resections during corrective heart surgery, the thymus tissue was then studied. Here immunoSEQ multiplex PCR was the method, and the copy in TCRdb shows in-frame clones only, minus some. The sample yields 86,000 or so clones, around 96% seen once. Sequencing was done on a sample of thymus tissue. Receptor source: a boy younger than two with a congenital heart defect but otherwise immunologically healthy.

This clone was detected once. The chain recombines TRBV4-1 with TRBJ2-5; 10 bases are a match to TRBD2. J gave up 2 bases and V 1 base, and 10 bases lay outside the gene matches. This CDR3 has 18 amino acids. From germline, CDR1 is MGHRA and CDR2 YSYEKL. The CDR3 spells CASSQGLGLAVIQETQYF. In DNA, the CDR3 is TGCGCCAGCAGCCAAGGTCTAGGACTAGCGGTCATTCAAGAGACCCAGTACTTC.

J is TRBJ2-3 and V is TRBV7-9; 8 bases fit TRBD2. V was pared by 0 bases and J by 1 base, with 0 bases of the junction left unmatched. CDR1 is SEHNR, CDR2 FQNEAQ, per germline (reference sequence). CDR3 length equals 15 residues. CDR3 in amino acids: CASSLASGGTDTQYF. The CDR3 bases are TGTGCCAGCAGCTTAGCTAGCGGGGGCACAGATACGCAGTATTTT.

V is TRBV9 and J is TRBJ1-2; D not resolved. Per the germline V gene, CDR1 is SGDLS and CDR2 is YYNGEE. The CDR3 runs 15 residues. V gave up 1 base and J gave up 2 bases, with 12 bases separating them. The DNA for the CDR3 is TGTGCCAGCAGCGTATCCAGAGACGAAAACTATGGCTACACCTTC. Translated: CASSVSRDENYGYTF.

This chain joins TRBV18 and TRBJ1-1; a possible D gene is TRBD1 (5 bases). The V end lost 3 bases, the J end lost 8 bases, and 16 bases lay between the germline ends. CDR1 and CDR2 from the germline V gene are KGHSH and LQKENI. The CDR3 runs 14 residues. This CDR3 reads CASSPQLNRIEAFF. The CDR3 nucleotides are TGTGCCAGCTCACCGCAACTCAACAGGATCGAAGCTTTCTTT.

This rearrangement joins TRBV30 to TRBJ1-4, with 9 bases lining up with TRBD1. The CDR3 loop spans 19 amino acids. CDR1 and CDR2 from the germline V gene are GTSNPN and SVGIG (reference sequence). The V segment lost 4 bases and the J segment 5 bases; nucleotides outside the gene matches: 20. CDR3 region: CAWTSRDRASGAPNEKLFF. The DNA of the CDR3 is TGTGCCTGGACAAGCCGGGACAGGGCCTCCGGGGCACCAAATGAAAAACTGTTTTTT.

This CDR3 reads CASSFSSGGNYEQYF. DNA of the CDR3: TGTGCCAGCAGCTTCTCTAGCGGGGGGAACTACGAGCAGTACTTC. This rearrangement joins TRBV5-4 to TRBJ2-7; TRBD2 agrees at 11 bases. The CDR3 runs 15 residues. Germline values: CDR1 SGHNT, CDR2 YYREEE (reference sequence). The V and J ends lost 2 bases and 3 bases, in that order; junction bases with no gene match: 4.

V usage is TRBV2 and J usage is TRBJ2-3, with 9 bases identical to TRBD1. Trimming removed 5 bases from V and 5 bases from J; junction bases left unmatched: 14. The length of the CDR3 is 17 residues. CDR1 is SNHLY, CDR2 FYNNEI, per germline. The chain's CDR3 is CASSSPGQGRPLDTQYF. In DNA form, the CDR3 reads TGTGCCAGCAGTTCCCCGGGACAGGGCCGGCCCTTAGATACGCAGTATTTT.

The gene calls are TRBV5-5 and TRBJ1-1, with D possibly being TRBD1 (6 bases). In germline, CDR1 is SGHKS, CDR2 YYEKEE (reference sequence). The CDR3 extends over 14 amino acids. The V gene lost 4 bases and the J gene lost 4 bases, with 14 bases spanning the gap. As DNA, the CDR3 is TGTGCCAGCAGCCGAAACAGGGACACCACTGAAGCTTTCTTT. This sequence encodes CASSRNRDTTEAFF.

The chain recombines TRBV7-3 with TRBJ1-2; TRBD1 aligns across 8 bases. Germline-derived CDR1 and CDR2 are SGHTA and FQGTGA. V lost 5 bases and J lost 4; bases outside the gene matches: 3. This CDR3 is built from 13 residues. DNA of the CDR3: TGTGCCAGCAGCCCTACAGGGGGCTATGGCTACACCTTC. This sequence encodes CASSPTGGYGYTF.

The chain is built from TRBV4-1 and TRBJ2-1, with unresolved D. V lost 5 bases and J lost 4, with 21 bases in between. The CDR3 runs 17 residues. Germline V lookup: CDR1 MGHRA, CDR2 YSYEKL. CDR3 sequence reads: CASSSPDGLTIYNEQFF. CDR3 DNA sequence: TGCGCCAGCAGCTCTCCCGACGGGCTTACTATTTACAATGAGCAGTTCTTC.

The rearrangement links TRBV9 to TRBJ2-3, with 8 bases identical to TRBD2. The CDR3 contains 18 residues. J gave up 2 bases and V 3 bases, and 14 bases lay outside the gene matches. Germline-derived CDR1 and CDR2 are SGDLS and YYNGEE. The CDR3 region is CASSGEWRGVLITDTQYF. CDR3 in DNA: TGTGCCAGCAGCGGGGAATGGCGGGGGGTTCTAATCACAGATACGCAGTATTTT. The full variable domain, its missing parts supplied by reference TRBV9 and TRBJ2-3, is DSGVTQTPKHLITATGQRVTLRCSPRSGDLSVYWYQQSLDQGLQFLIQYYNGEERAKGNILERFSAQQFPDLHSELNLSSLELGDSALYFCASSGEWRGVLITDTQYFGPGTRLTVL.

The chain links TRBV28 to TRBJ2-7; a weak D match, TRBD1 (5 bases). Germline-derived CDR1 and CDR2 are MDHEN and SYDVKM. This CDR3 is 16 amino acids long. The V gene lost 5 bases and the J gene lost 2 bases, with 19 bases spanning the gap. CDR3 in DNA: TGTGCCAGCAGTCAACTCACACGACAGCGCACCTACGAGCAGTACTTC. Translating it yields CASSQLTRQRTYEQYF. The variable domain in full, completed from reference TRBV28 and TRBJ2-7, reads DVKVTQSSRYLVKRTGEKVFLECVQDMDHENMFWYRQDPGLGLRLIYFSYDVKMKEKGDIPEGYSVSREKKERFSLILESASTNQTSMYLCASSQLTRQRTYEQYFGPGTRLTVT.

This chain connects TRBV23-1 to TRBJ2-7; the match to TRBD1 covers 11 bases. TRBV23-1 is placed among ORFs of uncertain function. There are 16 residues in the CDR3. J was trimmed by 3 bases and V by 1 base; bases with no gene match: 5. The CDR3: CASSQWGQGEGYEQYF. For the CDR3, the DNA is TGCGCCAGCAGTCAATGGGGACAGGGGGAGGGCTACGAGCAGTACTTC.

The V and J genes are TRBV10-2 and TRBJ2-1; D gene ambiguous. The CDR3 is 12 residues long. Germline CDR1 WSHSY, CDR2 SAAADI. V lost 4 bases and J lost 5, with 6 bases in between. DNA for the CDR3: TGCGCCAGCAGTGGCCAGAACAATGAGCAGTTCTTC. It is translated as CASSGQNNEQFF.

This chain uses TRBV5-1 with TRBJ1-2; no firm D call. Germline CDR1 and CDR2: SGHRS and YFSETQ. V lost 0 bases, J lost 6 bases, and 24 bases lay in between. CDR3 size: 18 residues. The CDR3 DNA follows: TGCGCCAGCAGCTTGGTTTGCGGAACTAGACTTCCATCGGATGGCTACACCTTC. It encodes CASSLVCGTRLPSDGYTF.

The gene calls are TRBV28 and TRBJ1-1; unclear D gene. This CDR3 spans 15 amino acids. V was shortened by 3 bases and J by 0 bases, with 11 bases between the two germline ends. CDR1 and CDR2 from the germline V gene are MDHEN and SYDVKM. Written as DNA, the CDR3 is TGTGCCAGCAGTTTCGGCGGATTCATGAACACTGAAGCTTTCTTT. The encoded protein is CASSFGGFMNTEAFF.

The chain employs TRBV5-1 and TRBJ1-2; 9 nucleotides line up with TRBD1. CDR1 is SGHRS and CDR2 is YFSETQ in the germline V gene. The CDR3 has 15 amino acids. The ends lost 4 bases at V and 7 bases at J; junction bases unmatched: 11. The CDR3 DNA sequence: TGCGCCAGCAGCAGCGAGGACAGGGGCCCCTTTGGCTACACCTTC. Translating it yields CASSSEDRGPFGYTF.

V is TRBV5-1 and J is TRBJ2-1, with D possibly being TRBD1 (5 bases). With 2 bases removed from V and 2 bases from J, the gap between germline ends came to 11 bases. The CDR3 spans 15 residues. Per germline, CDR1 SGHRS and CDR2 YFSETQ. DNA of the CDR3: TGCGCCAGCAGCTTCAGGGTCGTCCCCTACAATGAGCAGTTCTTC. Its translation: CASSFRVVPYNEQFF. The full variable domain, its missing parts supplied by reference TRBV5-1 and TRBJ2-1, is KAGVTQTPRYLIKTRGQQVTLSCSPISGHRSVSWYQQTPGQGLQFLFEYFSETQRNKGNFPGRFSGRQFSNSRSEMNVSTLELGDSALYLCASSFRVVPYNEQFFGPGTRLTVL.

CDR3 sequence (DNA): TGTGCCAGCAGCGGCCGTCTGGGGGGGAATGAGCAGTTCTTC. Translated: CASSGRLGGNEQFF. The chain has TRBV6-6 and TRBJ2-1; 7 bases agree with TRBD2. Germline V lookup: CDR1 MNHNY, CDR2 SVGAGI (reference sequence). V was pared by 6 bases and J by 7 bases, with 9 bases of the junction left unmatched. This CDR3 is 14 amino acids long.

The J gene is TRBJ2-7, the V gene TRBV6-1; 8 nucleotides match TRBD1. Germline-derived CDR1 and CDR2 are MNHNS and SASEGT. V shed 1 base and J 3 bases; nucleotides not matched to a gene: 8. The CDR3 has 16 residues. The DNA of the CDR3 is TGTGCCAGCAGTGAAGACCGCAACAGGGGGTACTACGAGCAGTACTTC. It yields the protein CASSEDRNRGYYEQYF.

The V gene is TRBV10-3, the J gene TRBJ1-1; 7 bases are shared with TRBD1. CDR3 length: 15 amino acids. Looked up from germline, CDR1 is ENHRY and CDR2 is SYGVKD. Trimming cost V 0 bases and J 4 bases; bases outside gene matches: 5. CDR3 sequence: CAISESEGACTEAFF. The CDR3 coding sequence is TGTGCCATCAGTGAGTCTGAGGGGGCCTGCACTGAAGCTTTCTTT.

The chain recombines TRBV28 with TRBJ2-3; perhaps TRBD1 as D (5 bases). Germline V gene sequence: CDR1 MDHEN, CDR2 SYDVKM. Trimming shortened V by 5 bases and J by 6 bases, and 18 bases separated the two germline ends. This CDR3 region has 15 residues. The CDR3 spells CASSPLDNLGDTQYF. The CDR3 nucleotides are TGTGCCAGCAGTCCCCTGGACAATCTCGGGGATACGCAGTATTTT.

The CDR3 region has the DNA TGTGCCAGTCGAGGTGGGGCTAGCGAAGAGACCCAGTACTTC. Its protein is CASRGGASEETQYF. The genes are TRBV19 and TRBJ2-5; the D gene is possibly TRBD2 (6 bases). V gave up 8 bases and J gave up 3 bases, with 16 bases separating them. Germline assignment: CDR1 LNHDA and CDR2 SQIVND (reference sequence). This CDR3 is 14 amino acids long. Full variable domain (rest looked up from reference TRBV19 and TRBJ2-5): DGGITQSPKYLFRKEGQNVTLSCEQNLNHDAMYWYRQDPGQGLRLIYYSQIVNDFQKGDIAEGYSVSREKKESFPLTVTSAQKNPTAFYLCASRGGASEETQYFGPGTRLLVL.

J is TRBJ1-3 and V is TRBV5-3, with 8 positions matching TRBD1. Being an ORF, TRBV5-3 has a function that is uncertain. V lost 0 bases, J lost 5 bases, and 7 bases stayed unmatched. The CDR3 spans 16 residues. The CDR3 region has the DNA TGTGCCAGAAGCTTGGCCGCTCGGACAGGGAGAAACACCATATATTTT. Its protein product is CARSLAARTGRNTIYF.

The CDR3 nucleotides are TGTGCCAGCAGTGATCAAGAGACCCAGTACTTC. This codes for CASSDQETQYF. V and J are TRBV2 and TRBJ2-5; D gene uncertain. Germline lookup yields CDR1 SNHLY and CDR2 FYNNEI. The CDR3 contains 11 residues. Trimming cost V 3 bases and J 2 bases, with 1 base left between them.